These 10 T cell receptor beta chains were all obtained from the same sample, sequenced in a study of cytomegalovirus exposure and HLA in healthy donors. Vbeta (60) and Jbeta (13) primers were used in the PCR. Data came from immunoSEQ multiplex PCR; TCRdb stores just in-frame clones and leaves some out. The table has 150,000 to 200,000 clones, more than 75% seen once. What was sequenced was PBMCs. The source is a woman between 50 and 59 years old in good health and CMV-seronegative.

The chain joins TRBV27 to TRBJ2-7; 7 bases align to TRBD1. The CDR3 is 15 amino acids. The J segment lost 0 bases and the V segment lost 2 bases, leaving 4 bases of the junction unmatched. Per germline, CDR1 MNHEY and CDR2 SMNVEV (reference sequence). This CDR3 is CASSLRGTVSYEQYF. The CDR3 DNA reads as TGTGCCAGCAGTTTAAGGGGGACAGTCTCCTACGAGCAGTACTTC.

The chain combines TRBV18 with TRBJ1-1; D is perhaps TRBD1 (6 bases). CDR1 and CDR2 from the germline V gene are KGHSH and LQKENI. CDR3 length equals 14 residues. Trimming shortened V by 0 bases and J by 2 bases, and 7 bases separated the two germline ends. The CDR3 coding sequence is TGTGCCAGCTCACCACCCGGGACAAACACTGAAGCTTTCTTT. Its protein product is CASSPPGTNTEAFF.

The chain couples TRBV7-2 to TRBJ1-1; possibly TRBD1 for D (5 bases). V gave up 5 bases and J gave up 2 bases, with 15 bases separating them. There are 15 residues in the CDR3. CDR1 SGHTA and CDR2 FQGNSA come from the germline V gene. The DNA for the CDR3 is TGTGCCAGCAGCCCGTCGGGGGGTTACAACACTGAAGCTTTCTTT. Amino acid sequence: CASSPSGGYNTEAFF. Combining the CDR3 with reference TRBV7-2 and TRBJ1-1 gives the whole variable domain GAGVSQSPSNKVTEKGKDVELRCDPISGHTALYWYRQSLGQGLEFLIYFQGNSAPDKSGLPSDRFSAERTGGSVSTLTIQRTQQEDSAVYLCASSPSGGYNTEAFFGQGTRLTVV.

This clone was counted once. The rearrangement links TRBV4-1 to TRBJ2-1; perhaps TRBD2 as D (6 bases). From germline, CDR1 is MGHRA and CDR2 YSYEKL. The CDR3 runs to 14 residues. Trimming stripped 3 bases from V and 9 bases from J, with 15 bases between. This chain's CDR3 is CASSQRDLGGEQFF. The CDR3 DNA sequence: TGCGCCAGCAGCCAGAGGGATCTCGGGGGTGAGCAGTTCTTC.

The chain is built from TRBV19 and TRBJ1-1, with D possibly TRBD1 on 5 matching bases. CDR3 length: 11 amino acids. Trimming stripped 9 bases from V and 4 bases from J, with 9 bases between. CDR1 and CDR2 (germline): LNHDA, SQIVND (reference sequence). The DNA for the CDR3 is TGTGCCAGCCAGGGTTTCACTGAAGCTTTCTTT. It codes for CASQGFTEAFF.

The chain uses TRBV10-3 and TRBJ2-1, with 16 positions matching TRBD2. The CDR3 length is 16 residues. Trimming removed 2 bases from V and 7 bases from J; junction bases left unmatched: 2. Germline lookup yields CDR1 ENHRY and CDR2 SYGVKD. The CDR3 here is CAISEGTSGRGNEQFF. CDR3 in DNA: TGTGCCATCAGTGAGGGGACTAGCGGGAGGGGTAATGAGCAGTTCTTC.

The chain is built from TRBV6-1 and TRBJ2-3; possibly TRBD2 for D (5 bases). The CDR3 is 15 residues long. CDR1 and CDR2 from the germline V gene are MNHNS and SASEGT. Trimming shortened V by 0 bases and J by 6 bases, and 13 bases separated the two germline ends. CDR3 protein: CASSEATGWWDTQYF. The CDR3 DNA follows: TGTGCCAGCAGTGAAGCGACGGGGTGGTGGGATACGCAGTATTTT.

As to this clone: Other nucleotide sequences in the sample specify the same CDR3. The V call is TRBV30, the J call TRBJ1-2; weak D call: TRBD1 (5 bases). Germline lookup yields CDR1 GTSNPN and CDR2 SVGIG (reference sequence). Trimming took 4 bases from V and 8 from J, leaving 14 bases between them. This CDR3 is 12 amino acids long. The CDR3, as DNA: TGTGCCTGGATGGCGGGATCAGGGGGCTACACCTTC. Encoded protein: CAWMAGSGGYTF.

The chain uses TRBV11-2 and TRBJ1-2; TRBD1 aligns across 8 bases. From germline, CDR1 is SGHAT and CDR2 FQNNGV. The ends lost 7 bases at V and 4 bases at J; junction bases unmatched: 11. The CDR3 runs to 15 residues. CDR3 loop: CASILTPDRGYGYTF. The CDR3 nucleotides read TGTGCCAGCATCCTTACCCCAGACAGGGGCTATGGCTACACCTTC. Full variable domain (rest looked up from reference TRBV11-2 and TRBJ1-2): EAGVAQSPRYKIIEKRQSVAFWCNPISGHATLYWYQQILGQGPKLLIQFQNNGVVDDSQLPKDRFSAERLKGVDSTLKIQPAKLEDSAVYLCASILTPDRGYGYTFGSGTRLTVV.

The gene calls are TRBV6-5 and TRBJ1-1; D gene uncertain. From germline, CDR1 is MNHEY and CDR2 SVGAGI. V gave up 2 bases and J gave up 0 bases, with 7 bases separating them. The CDR3 is 14 amino acids. CDR3 loop: CASSYAGMNTEAFF. The CDR3 region has the DNA TGTGCCAGCAGTTACGCGGGTATGAACACTGAAGCTTTCTTT.